What follows are 10 T cell receptor beta chains derived from one specimen sequenced in a study of cytomegalovirus exposure and HLA in healthy donors. The PCR ran on 60 Vbeta and 13 Jbeta primers. Using immunoSEQ multiplex PCR, the repertoire was profiled, and TCRdb retains in-frame clones only, with some absent. This sample contains some 48,000 clones. What was sequenced was PBMCs. All receptors derive from a man aged 35 to 55 in good health and CMV-seropositive.

J is TRBJ1-3 and V is TRBV7-9; D is ambiguous. There are 17 residues in the CDR3. Trimming removed 5 bases at V and 0 bases at J, with 17 bases between. Per the germline V gene, CDR1 is SEHNR and CDR2 is FQNEAQ (reference sequence). The CDR3 region is CASSLRYTESSGNTIYF. CDR3 in DNA: TGTGCCAGCAGCCTACGATATACAGAAAGCTCTGGAAACACCATATATTTT.

The chain combines TRBV5-1 with TRBJ2-3; 7 bases are a match to TRBD2. The junction had 7 bases not matched to a gene; V was cut back by 6 bases and J by 0 bases. Germline V CDR1 and CDR2: SGHRS, YFSETQ. The CDR3 extends over 15 amino acids. This CDR3 is CASTPSGTSTDTQYF. CDR3 DNA: TGCGCCAGCACCCCGAGCGGGACCAGCACAGATACGCAGTATTTT.

The rearrangement uses TRBV9 and TRBJ1-5; 8 positions agree with TRBD1. There are 14 residues in the CDR3. Germline CDR1 SGDLS, CDR2 YYNGEE. The J segment lost 6 bases and the V segment lost 2 bases, leaving 4 bases of the junction unmatched. This CDR3 reads CASSVGQGGQPQHF. The CDR3, as DNA: TGTGCCAGCAGCGTCGGACAGGGCGGTCAGCCCCAGCATTTT.

The CDR3 region has the DNA TGTGCCAGCAGCCAAGGGGCCGGGACAGGGGGCTCACCCCTCCACTTT. This gives the protein CASSQGAGTGGSPLHF. V gene TRBV4-2 combines with J gene TRBJ1-6; 12 positions agree with TRBD1. V lost 1 base and J lost 10; bases outside the gene matches: 5. The CDR3 length is 16 residues. Germline V CDR1 and CDR2: LGHNA, YNFKEQ.

Turning to this clone: A read error may produce the germline difference seen at one junction end. Other DNA sequences from this sample encode an identical CDR3 as well. CDR3 sequence (DNA): TGCGCCAGCAGCTTAGGACAGTCCTTGAACACTGAAGCTTTCTTT. Protein sequence: CASSLGQSLNTEAFF. The V gene is TRBV7-9, the J gene TRBJ1-1; tentative D call: TRBD1 (6 bases). The CDR3 runs 15 residues. Germline-derived CDR1 and CDR2 are SEHNR and FQNEAQ (reference sequence).

The V and J genes are TRBV29-1 and TRBJ1-1; D gene ambiguous. Germline V lookup: CDR1 SQVTM, CDR2 ANQGSEA. V was cut by 0 bases and J by 3 bases, with 20 bases left in between. The CDR3 spans 17 residues. The CDR3, as DNA: TGCAGCGTTGAAGATAGAGAGGGATGGAGCGGTTACACTGAAGCTTTCTTT. This encodes CSVEDREGWSGYTEAFF.

The CDR3 region has the DNA TGTGCCAGCAGCCTTATGGGGGGTGAAGCTTTCTTT. Residues: CASSLMGGEAFF. The rearrangement uses TRBV9 and TRBJ1-1; the D gene is possibly TRBD1 (5 bases). The V gene lost 4 bases and the J gene lost 7 bases, with 11 bases spanning the gap. The CDR3 is made up of 12 amino acids. Per germline, CDR1 SGDLS and CDR2 YYNGEE. Complete variable domain (other parts from reference TRBV9 and TRBJ1-1): DSGVTQTPKHLITATGQRVTLRCSPRSGDLSVYWYQQSLDQGLQFLIQYYNGEERAKGNILERFSAQQFPDLHSELNLSSLELGDSALYFCASSLMGGEAFFGQGTRLTVV.

The CDR3 region has the DNA TGCAGCGTTAAACCCCTAGCGGGCACAGATACGCAGTATTTT. It yields the protein CSVKPLAGTDTQYF. The chain is built from TRBV29-1 and TRBJ2-3, with 7 bases aligning to TRBD2. Germline V gene lookup returns CDR1 SQVTM and CDR2 ANQGSEA. This CDR3 spans 14 amino acids. J gave up 1 base and V 5 bases, and 6 bases lay outside the gene matches.

The chain uses TRBV10-1 and TRBJ2-3; 7 nucleotides match TRBD1. Germline CDR1 reads WNHNN; CDR2 reads SYGVQD (reference sequence). The CDR3 length is 16 residues. With 3 bases clipped from V and 2 bases from J, the junction kept 8 bases outside the gene matches. The CDR3 spells CASSDPTTGSTDTQYF. In DNA, the CDR3 is TGCGCCAGCAGTGATCCGACGACAGGGTCCACAGATACGCAGTATTTT.

The chain is built from TRBV2 and TRBJ1-5; 7 bases fit TRBD1. CDR1 is SNHLY, CDR2 FYNNEI, per germline. The CDR3 is 14 residues long. V gave up 6 bases and J gave up 0 bases; unmatched junction bases: 2. Here the CDR3 reads CASRGDSSNQPQHF. As DNA, the CDR3 is TGTGCCAGCAGGGGGGACAGTAGCAATCAGCCCCAGCATTTT.